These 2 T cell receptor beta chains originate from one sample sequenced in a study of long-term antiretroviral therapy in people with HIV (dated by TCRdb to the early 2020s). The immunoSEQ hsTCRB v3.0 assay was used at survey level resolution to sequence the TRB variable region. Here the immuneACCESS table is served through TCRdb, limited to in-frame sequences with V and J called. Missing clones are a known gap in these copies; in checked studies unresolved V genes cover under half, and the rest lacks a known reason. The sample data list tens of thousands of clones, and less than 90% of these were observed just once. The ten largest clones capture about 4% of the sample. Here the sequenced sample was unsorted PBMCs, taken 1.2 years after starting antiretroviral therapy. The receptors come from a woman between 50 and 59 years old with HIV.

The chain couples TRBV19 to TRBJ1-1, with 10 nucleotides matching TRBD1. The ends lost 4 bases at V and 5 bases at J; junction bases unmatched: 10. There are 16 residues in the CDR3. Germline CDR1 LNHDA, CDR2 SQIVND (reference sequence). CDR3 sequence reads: CASSTGTGAGITEAFF. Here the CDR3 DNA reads TGTGCCAGTAGTACTGGGACAGGGGCGGGAATTACTGAAGCTTTCTTT. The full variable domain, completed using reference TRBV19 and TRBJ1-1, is DGGITQSPKYLFRKEGQNVTLSCEQNLNHDAMYWYRQDPGQGLRLIYYSQIVNDFQKGDIAEGYSVSREKKESFPLTVTSAQKNPTAFYLCASSTGTGAGITEAFFGQGTRLTVV.

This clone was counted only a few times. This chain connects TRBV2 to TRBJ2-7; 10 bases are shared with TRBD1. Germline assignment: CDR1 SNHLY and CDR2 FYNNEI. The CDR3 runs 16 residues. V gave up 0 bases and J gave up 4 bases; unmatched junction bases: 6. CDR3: CASSEAGTGDRYEQYF. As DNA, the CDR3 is TGTGCCAGCAGTGAAGCCGGGACAGGGGACCGATACGAGCAGTACTTC.